The 20 T cell receptor beta chains listed next were all sequenced from one sample in a study of blood T cell repertoires in COVID-19. Method: immunoSEQ multiplex PCR; TCRdb's copy keeps in-frame clones and lacks some. This sample has some 400,000 clones, with approximately 87% found just once. The sample taken for sequencing was peripheral blood. The origin of the receptors is a woman aged 55-70 years with COVID-19, enrolled during active disease.

The chain joins TRBV5-1 to TRBJ1-1, with 9 positions matching TRBD1. V was pared by 2 bases and J by 6 bases, with 5 bases of the junction left unmatched. Germline CDR1 is SGHRS and CDR2 is YFSETQ. This CDR3 contains 14 residues. The CDR3 region has the DNA TGCGCCAGCAGCTTAGTGGACAGGGGCTCTGAAGCTTTCTTT. Protein sequence: CASSLVDRGSEAFF.

The gene calls are TRBV18 and TRBJ2-7; possible D gene TRBD1, 6 bases. V gave up 3 bases and J gave up 5 bases, with 11 bases separating them. This CDR3 spans 13 amino acids. Germline V gene sequence: CDR1 KGHSH, CDR2 LQKENI. CDR3 bases: TGTGCCAGCTCACCCAGCAGGGGTGACGAGCAGTACTTC. Translating it yields CASSPSRGDEQYF.

The gene calls are TRBV3-1 (or the pseudogene TRBV3-2) and TRBJ2-7, with 7 bases that match TRBD1. Germline-derived CDR1 and CDR2 are LGHDT and YNNKEL (reference sequence). Trimming removed 4 bases from V and 4 bases from J; junction bases left unmatched: 10. The CDR3 totals 15 residues. CDR3 sequence (DNA): TGTGCCAGCAGCCTTACTTGGACAGGAGAGTACGAGCAGTACTTC. This encodes CASSLTWTGEYEQYF.

The chain employs TRBV5-4 and TRBJ1-2; D ambiguous. V was trimmed by 5 bases and J by 2 bases, leaving 10 bases between them. There are 13 residues in the CDR3. Germline CDR1 SGHNT, CDR2 YYREEE (reference sequence). The CDR3 nucleotides read TGTGCCAGCAGTCCTGACATGAACTATGGCTACACCTTC. Translated, it gives CASSPDMNYGYTF.

The rearrangement links TRBV2 to TRBJ1-1, with D hard to call. The V end was cut by 4 bases, the J end by 4 bases, with 16 bases between. The CDR3 contains 15 residues. CDR1 is SNHLY and CDR2 is FYNNEI in the germline V gene. DNA for the CDR3: TGTGCCAGCAGTGTCCGTTTAATAGGAGCCACTGAAGCTTTCTTT. It codes for CASSVRLIGATEAFF.

The chain recombines TRBV5-1 with TRBJ2-2, with D possibly TRBD1 on 5 matching bases. CDR3 length equals 15 residues. The V gene's germline CDR1 is SGHRS and CDR2 YFSETQ. The V gene lost 2 bases and the J gene lost 4 bases, with 12 bases spanning the gap. The DNA of the CDR3 is TGCGCCAGCAGCTTTATAGGGGAACCCACCGGGGAGCTGTTTTTT. Protein: CASSFIGEPTGELFF.

The CDR3 loop reads CASSFGRPYEQYF. The CDR3 DNA reads TGTGCCAGCAGTTTTGGCAGGCCGTACGAGCAGTACTTC. The gene calls are TRBV27 and TRBJ2-7, with D uncertain. Between the trimmed V and J ends, which lost 3 bases and 4 bases, there was a span of 10 bases. The CDR3 runs to 13 residues. The germline V gene encodes CDR1 MNHEY and CDR2 SMNVEV (reference sequence).

With regard to this clone: Compared with germline, one end of the junction differs, possibly owing to a read error. This chain links TRBV6-5 with TRBJ2-2; D is possibly TRBD1 (5 bases). Germline V gives CDR1 MNHEY, CDR2 SVGAGI. This CDR3 region has 12 residues. Written as DNA, the CDR3 is TGTGCCAGCAGTTCGGACACCCGGGAGCTGTTTTTT. Its protein product is CASSSDTRELFF.

The V call is TRBV9, the J call TRBJ1-6; no definite D call. Germline lookup yields CDR1 SGDLS and CDR2 YYNGEE. This CDR3 comprises 15 residues. Trimming pared 0 bases from V and 9 bases from J, leaving 13 bases between. In DNA, the CDR3 is TGTGCCAGCAGCGTAGGTACTAGCCGAGGTTCACCCCTCCACTTT. Its translation: CASSVGTSRGSPLHF.

The rearrangement joins TRBV10-1 to TRBJ2-2; D is perhaps TRBD1 (5 bases). The CDR3 consists of 14 residues. Trimming removed 3 bases at V and 4 bases at J, with 9 bases between. In germline, CDR1 is WNHNN, CDR2 SYGVQD (reference sequence). The CDR3 sequence: CASSEVRVTGELFF. CDR3 coding DNA: TGCGCCAGCAGTGAAGTCAGGGTCACCGGGGAGCTGTTTTTT.

The gene calls are TRBV2 and TRBJ2-3, with 8 nucleotides matching TRBD1. CDR1 is SNHLY and CDR2 is FYNNEI in the germline V gene. V lost 4 bases, J lost 5 bases, and 5 bases stayed unmatched. The CDR3 is made up of 14 amino acids. In DNA, the CDR3 is TGTGCCAGCAGTGTCAGGGGGCAAAGAGATACGCAGTATTTT. Its translation is CASSVRGQRDTQYF.

This sequence joins TRBV4-1 and TRBJ2-2, with 8 bases identical to TRBD2. V was pared by 2 bases and J by 5 bases, with 7 bases of the junction left unmatched. This CDR3 comprises 16 residues. Germline CDR1 MGHRA, CDR2 YSYEKL. The DNA of the CDR3 is TGCGCCAGCAGCCAACGACCGGGGGGGCGGACCGGGGAGCTGTTTTTT. Encoded protein: CASSQRPGGRTGELFF.

This clone came up once. The chain links TRBV15 to TRBJ2-3; D possibly corresponds to TRBD1 (6 bases). This CDR3 spans 17 amino acids. Per the germline V gene, CDR1 is LNHNV and CDR2 is YYDKDF (reference sequence). V was trimmed by 2 bases and J by 4 bases, leaving 19 bases between them. This CDR3 reads CATSRPPGTKPPDTQYF. The CDR3 DNA follows: TGTGCCACCAGCAGACCTCCCGGGACAAAGCCCCCAGATACGCAGTATTTT.

The chain joins TRBV4-1 to TRBJ1-1, with 12 bases aligning to TRBD1. Looked up from germline, CDR1 is MGHRA and CDR2 is YSYEKL. The CDR3 totals 16 residues. V lost 4 bases to trimming and J lost 5 bases; unmatched junction nucleotides: 8. The CDR3 sequence: CASSLGTGGMWTEAFF. CDR3 in DNA: TGCGCCAGCAGCCTCGGGACAGGGGGCATGTGGACTGAAGCTTTCTTT.

About this clone: This CDR3 is also generated by other DNA sequences in the sample. V gene TRBV6-5 combines with J gene TRBJ1-1, with D tentatively TRBD1 (5 bases). This CDR3 contains 14 residues. Trimming left V 2 bases short and J 0 bases short, with 7 bases between. Germline V gives CDR1 MNHEY, CDR2 SVGAGI. CDR3 DNA sequence: TGTGCCAGCAGTTACCGGGGGTTGAACACTGAAGCTTTCTTT. This sequence encodes CASSYRGLNTEAFF.

This chain uses TRBV24-1 with TRBJ2-2, with TRBD1 matching 9 bases. The junction had 6 bases not matched to a gene; V was cut back by 5 bases and J by 6 bases. Germline loops: CDR1 KGHDR, CDR2 SFDVKD. The CDR3 runs to 15 residues. CDR3 sequence (DNA): TGTGCCACCAGTGCCGGGACAGGGCTTTCCGGGGAGCTGTTTTTT. Its protein is CATSAGTGLSGELFF.

This chain links TRBV3-1 (or the pseudogene TRBV3-2) with TRBJ1-5, with D possibly matching TRBD1 (5 bases). Trimming pared 2 bases from V and 4 bases from J, leaving 6 bases between. CDR3 length: 13 residues. The germline V gene encodes CDR1 LGHDT and CDR2 YNNKEL (reference sequence). CDR3 coding DNA: TGTGCCAGCAGCCAAAAGGGGAATCAGCCCCAGCATTTT. It specifies CASSQKGNQPQHF.

This clone was detected a few times. The chain combines TRBV3-1 (or the pseudogene TRBV3-2) with TRBJ1-2; 7 bases align to TRBD1. The V gene's germline CDR1 is LGHDT and CDR2 YNNKEL (reference sequence). With 5 bases clipped from V and 8 bases from J, the junction kept 11 bases outside the gene matches. The CDR3 covers 14 residues. In nucleotides, the CDR3 is TGTGCCAGCAGCTTAGACAGGGACCCGGGAGGCTACACCTTC. It yields the protein CASSLDRDPGGYTF.

This clone has a handful of counts. The genes are TRBV6-6 and TRBJ2-1, with D maybe TRBD1 (7 bases). CDR1 and CDR2 (germline): MNHNY, SVGAGI (reference sequence). CDR3 size: 12 residues. Trimming took 6 bases from V and 10 from J, leaving 13 bases between them. The CDR3 DNA follows: TGTGCCAGCAGAGACAGGGAGGTAGAGCAGTTCTTC. Translation: CASRDREVEQFF.

The genes are TRBV7-9 and TRBJ1-4; D not resolved. V lost 4 bases and J 8 bases, leaving 14 bases between the germline ends. The length of the CDR3 is 14 residues. Germline V CDR1 and CDR2: SEHNR, FQNEAQ (reference sequence). This chain's CDR3 is CASSSTNSGEKLFF. DNA of the CDR3: TGTGCCAGCAGCTCTACTAATTCCGGCGAAAAACTGTTTTTT.